The 31 T cell receptor beta chains given below trace back to one sample, sequenced in a study of cytomegalovirus exposure and HLA in healthy donors. PCR employed 60 Vbeta and 13 Jbeta primers. Assay used: immunoSEQ multiplex PCR; TCRdb lists only in-frame clones, some missing. The table shows 210,000 or so clones, with approximately 83% occurring only once. The sequenced material came from PBMCs. The receptors come from a girl aged 10 to 17 in good health and CMV-seronegative.

This chain connects TRBV30 to TRBJ1-1; perhaps TRBD1 as D (6 bases). The CDR3 runs to 15 residues. V gave up 0 bases and J gave up 0 bases, with 11 bases separating them. CDR1 is GTSNPN, CDR2 SVGIG, per germline (reference sequence). The CDR3 DNA follows: TGTGCCTGGAGTGTACGGTCAGGGGTGAACACTGAAGCTTTCTTT. It yields the protein CAWSVRSGVNTEAFF.

The chain employs TRBV12-5 and TRBJ1-1; 8 bases fit TRBD1. The V and J ends lost 10 bases and 4 bases, in that order; junction bases with no gene match: 8. CDR3 length: 13 amino acids. Germline lookup yields CDR1 LGHNT and CDR2 FRNRAP. CDR3 sequence: CATGTGGLTEAFF. CDR3 in DNA: TGTGCTACTGGGACAGGCGGACTCACTGAAGCTTTCTTT.

This clone was observed once. V gene TRBV28 combines with J gene TRBJ2-7; D may be TRBD2 (6 bases). The CDR3 is made up of 14 amino acids. V lost 6 bases and J lost 3, with 15 bases in between. Germline CDR1 is MDHEN and CDR2 is SYDVKM. The CDR3 reads CASSRGGGVYEQYF. The CDR3 DNA reads as TGTGCCAGCAGCCGGGGAGGTGGGGTCTACGAGCAGTACTTC.

The chain couples TRBV7-3 to TRBJ1-1; a weak D match, TRBD1 (5 bases). The CDR3 spans 13 residues. Germline CDR1 SGHTA, CDR2 FQGTGA. Trimming took 5 bases from V and 1 from J, leaving 8 bases between them. The CDR3, as DNA: TGTGCCAGCAGCGCAGGGCGGAACACTGAAGCTTTCTTT. Its translation: CASSAGRNTEAFF.

For this clone: At one of its ends the junction is not consistent with the germline gene, which may arise from a read error. This rearrangement joins TRBV29-1 to TRBJ2-6; TRBD1 might be the D (6 bases). This CDR3 has 14 amino acids. Germline lookup yields CDR1 SQVTM and CDR2 ANQGSEA. The CDR3 DNA reads TGCAGCGTGGAAGCAGGGGACGGGGCCAACGTCCTGACTTTC. Translating it yields CSVEAGDGANVLTF. Combining the CDR3 with reference TRBV29-1 and TRBJ2-6 gives the whole variable domain SAVISQKPSRDICQRGTSLTIQCQVDSQVTMMFWYRQQPGQSLTLIATANQGSEATYESGFVIDKFPISRPNLTFSTLTVSNMSPEDSSIYLCSVEAGDGANVLTFGAGSRLTVL.

The chain employs TRBV2 and TRBJ2-1; tentative D call: TRBD1 (6 bases). Germline CDR1 is SNHLY and CDR2 is FYNNEI. The CDR3 covers 13 residues. Trimming removed 11 bases at V and 6 bases at J, with 17 bases between. The CDR3 DNA follows: TGTGCCGCACAGAGAGGGGGAGTCAATGAGCAGTTCTTC. This sequence encodes CAAQRGGVNEQFF.

The chain carries TRBV28 and TRBJ1-6; no reliable D call. V gave up 2 bases and J gave up 13 bases, with 9 bases separating them. The germline CDR1 and CDR2 sequences are MDHEN and SYDVKM. The CDR3 has 12 residues. The CDR3 DNA reads TGTGCCAGCAGTTTAGTCCGGTGGCCCCTCCACTTT. It translates to CASSLVRWPLHF.

The rearrangement links TRBV13 to TRBJ1-1, with D uncertain. This CDR3 contains 12 residues. The germline CDR1 and CDR2 sequences are PRHDT and FYEKMQ (reference sequence). V lost 1 base, J lost 7 bases, and 7 bases lay in between. The CDR3 DNA reads TGTGCCAGCAGCTTAGTAGGGAGTGAAGCTTTCTTT. Translating gives CASSLVGSEAFF.

This rearrangement joins TRBV19 to TRBJ1-1, with 10 bases aligning to TRBD1. The CDR3 is made up of 13 amino acids. From germline, CDR1 is LNHDA and CDR2 SQIVND (reference sequence). V shed 3 bases and J 10 bases; nucleotides not matched to a gene: 5. The CDR3 reads CASSMVGDRGAFF. The CDR3 region has the DNA TGTGCCAGTAGTATGGTGGGGGACAGGGGAGCTTTCTTT.

The chain is built from TRBV19 and TRBJ2-3; TRBD2 is a possible D gene (6 bases). With 5 bases removed from V and 6 bases from J, the gap between germline ends came to 18 bases. The CDR3 contains 15 residues. Per germline, CDR1 LNHDA and CDR2 SQIVND (reference sequence). DNA of the CDR3: TGTGCCAGTAGTGTATGGGGCGGGATTTCGGATACGCAGTATTTT. This codes for CASSVWGGISDTQYF.

This clone was seen a handful of times. The rearrangement links TRBV5-6 to TRBJ2-2; 7 bases are a match to TRBD1. V shed 4 bases, J shed 7 bases, and the junction held 7 bases outside the gene matches. The CDR3 has 14 residues. CDR1 and CDR2 from the germline V gene are SGHDT and YYEEEE. The CDR3 protein is CASSQDRVVGELFF. DNA for the CDR3: TGTGCCAGCAGCCAAGACAGGGTTGTCGGGGAGCTGTTTTTT. Complete variable domain (other parts from reference TRBV5-6 and TRBJ2-2): DAGVTQSPTHLIKTRGQQVTLRCSPKSGHDTVSWYQQALGQGPQFIFQYYEEEERQRGNFPDRFSGHQFPNYSSELNVNALLLGDSALYLCASSQDRVVGELFFGEGSRLTVL.

This chain connects TRBV27 to TRBJ1-1; unclear D gene. Germline V gene lookup returns CDR1 MNHEY and CDR2 SMNVEV (reference sequence). The CDR3 loop spans 16 amino acids. V lost 2 bases and J lost 3, with 16 bases in between. As DNA, the CDR3 is TGTGCCAGCAGTTTAAGGGTGGGAGGGTGGCACACTGAAGCTTTCTTT. Its translation is CASSLRVGGWHTEAFF.

The chain links TRBV19 to TRBJ2-1; 8 bases line up with TRBD2. CDR1 LNHDA and CDR2 SQIVND come from the germline V gene (reference sequence). This CDR3 is 15 amino acids long. The J segment lost 8 bases and the V segment lost 9 bases, leaving 15 bases of the junction unmatched. Here the CDR3 DNA reads TGTGCCAGCAGGTCCCGGGGGGGCGTTACAGATGAGCAGTTCTTC. It translates to CASRSRGGVTDEQFF.

The genes are TRBV5-1 and TRBJ2-1; no clear D. This CDR3 comprises 17 residues. The germline CDR1 and CDR2 sequences are SGHRS and YFSETQ. V lost 4 bases, J lost 8 bases, and 25 bases lay in between. The CDR3 sequence is CASSESPAAMPRYEQFF. The CDR3 region has the DNA TGCGCCAGCAGCGAATCGCCGGCCGCGATGCCCAGGTATGAGCAGTTCTTC. The variable domain in full, with the rest retrieved from reference TRBV5-1 and TRBJ2-1, is KAGVTQTPRYLIKTRGQQVTLSCSPISGHRSVSWYQQTPGQGLQFLFEYFSETQRNKGNFPGRFSGRQFSNSRSEMNVSTLELGDSALYLCASSESPAAMPRYEQFFGPGTRLTVL.

V is TRBV7-8 and J is TRBJ1-2, with 8 nucleotides matching TRBD1. V shed 5 bases, J shed 3 bases, and the junction held 8 bases outside the gene matches. The CDR3 length is 15 residues. Germline assignment: CDR1 SGHVS and CDR2 FQNEAQ. CDR3 DNA sequence: TGTGCCAGCAGCCCATTTGGGGGACAGGACTATGGCTACACCTTC. Protein sequence: CASSPFGGQDYGYTF.

The chain carries TRBV4-1 and TRBJ1-1; 7 bases line up with TRBD1. The CDR3 totals 16 residues. The germline CDR1 and CDR2 sequences are MGHRA and YSYEKL. With V trimmed by 1 base and J by 1 base, 6 bases remained unmatched. The CDR3 DNA is TGCGCCAGCAGCCAAGGGCTTTCAGGGGGGAACACTGAAGCTTTCTTT. This sequence encodes CASSQGLSGGNTEAFF.

This chain uses TRBV28 with TRBJ2-3, with 7 bases identical to TRBD1. V lost 3 bases to trimming and J lost 0 bases; unmatched junction nucleotides: 9. Germline V gene data show CDR1 as MDHEN and CDR2 as SYDVKM. The CDR3 contains 17 residues. The CDR3: CASSFFPPGQSTDTQYF. CDR3 nucleotide sequence: TGTGCCAGCAGTTTTTTTCCACCGGGACAGAGCACAGATACGCAGTATTTT.

The rearrangement joins TRBV2 to TRBJ2-3; D may be TRBD2 (6 bases). The V end lost 5 bases, the J end lost 1 base, and 13 bases lay between the germline ends. Germline lookup yields CDR1 SNHLY and CDR2 FYNNEI. The CDR3 is 15 amino acids. Here the CDR3 reads CASSPNTGGTDTQYF. The DNA for the CDR3 is TGTGCCAGCAGTCCGAACACGGGGGGCACAGATACGCAGTATTTT.

V usage is TRBV7-3 and J usage is TRBJ1-6; the D is unclear. V was clipped by 3 bases and J by 10 bases, with 16 bases between them. This CDR3 comprises 15 residues. Germline V gene sequence: CDR1 SGHTA, CDR2 FQGTGA. The CDR3 DNA reads TGTGCCAGCAGCTTTTCGGCCGGAGGAGGATCACCCCTCCACTTT. Protein: CASSFSAGGGSPLHF.

The chain recombines TRBV7-3 with TRBJ1-2; tentatively, D is TRBD1 (6 bases). Germline CDR1 is SGHTA and CDR2 is FQGTGA. The CDR3 contains 13 residues. Trimming pared 5 bases from V and 7 bases from J, leaving 14 bases between. Here the CDR3 reads CASSREGGGGYTF. DNA of the CDR3: TGTGCCAGCAGCCGGGAGGGGGGTGGTGGCTACACCTTC.

V gene TRBV9 combines with J gene TRBJ1-1; 7 bases line up with TRBD1. From germline, CDR1 is SGDLS and CDR2 YYNGEE. The V segment lost 3 bases and the J segment 8 bases; nucleotides outside the gene matches: 10. CDR3 size: 14 residues. The CDR3 bases are TGTGCCAGCAGCGCCCGACAGGGCCCCTCCGAAGCTTTCTTT. This encodes CASSARQGPSEAFF.

CDR3 in amino acids: CASSVTGWGTDTQYF. The CDR3 DNA is TGCGCCAGCAGCGTGACAGGGTGGGGCACAGATACGCAGTATTTT. The chain links TRBV10-2 to TRBJ2-3; 7 nucleotides align to TRBD1. Trimming at V came to 6 bases and at J to 1 base, leaving 7 bases not matched to a gene. Germline V gene data show CDR1 as WSHSY and CDR2 as SAAADI. The CDR3 spans 15 residues.

The sample holds a few counts of this clone. CDR3 nucleotides: TGTGCCAGCAGTGAGTCCCTTAACACTGAAGCTTTCTTT. It encodes CASSESLNTEAFF. The V gene is TRBV2, the J gene TRBJ1-1, with no clear D. Looked up from germline, CDR1 is SNHLY and CDR2 is FYNNEI. V gave up 3 bases and J gave up 2 bases, with 7 bases separating them. This CDR3 contains 13 residues.

This chain uses TRBV7-6 with TRBJ1-2; 7 bases are shared with TRBD1. The J segment lost 5 bases and the V segment lost 5 bases, leaving 11 bases of the junction unmatched. The CDR3 loop spans 15 amino acids. CDR1 is SGHVS and CDR2 is FNYEAQ in the germline V gene. Written as DNA, the CDR3 is TGTGCCAGCAGCCAAAAATCAGGGGGGCCATATGGCTACACCTTC. It codes for CASSQKSGGPYGYTF. Complete variable domain (other parts from reference TRBV7-6 and TRBJ1-2): GAGVSQSPRYKVTKRGQDVALRCDPISGHVSLYWYRQALGQGPEFLTYFNYEAQQDKSGLPNDRFSAERPEGSISTLTIQRTEQRDSAMYRCASSQKSGGPYGYTFGSGTRLTVV.

This clone was seen once. The V gene is TRBV7-2, the J gene TRBJ1-5; D is unresolved. The CDR3 length is 15 residues. CDR1 and CDR2 (germline): SGHTA, FQGNSA. V was shortened by 1 base and J by 2 bases, with 9 bases between the two germline ends. The CDR3 sequence is CASSLVAGGNQPQHF. Written as DNA, the CDR3 is TGTGCCAGCAGCTTAGTGGCCGGGGGCAATCAGCCCCAGCATTTT. Together with reference TRBV7-2 and TRBJ1-5, the CDR3 gives the full variable domain: GAGVSQSPSNKVTEKGKDVELRCDPISGHTALYWYRQSLGQGLEFLIYFQGNSAPDKSGLPSDRFSAERTGGSVSTLTIQRTQQEDSAVYLCASSLVAGGNQPQHFGDGTRLSIL.

As for this clone: Other DNA sequences in this specimen translate into the identical CDR3. The gene calls are TRBV15 and TRBJ2-7; D not resolved. Germline CDR1 reads LNHNV; CDR2 reads YYDKDF (reference sequence). V dropped 0 bases and J dropped 4 bases, with 4 bases sitting between them. The CDR3 length is 12 residues. The CDR3 here is CATSRDRYEQYF. The DNA of the CDR3 is TGTGCCACCAGCAGAGACAGATACGAGCAGTACTTC.

This rearrangement joins TRBV6-6 to TRBJ1-1; D unclear. This CDR3 contains 14 residues. The germline V gene has CDR1 MNHNY and CDR2 SVGAGI (reference sequence). The V gene lost 4 bases and the J gene lost 7 bases, with 16 bases spanning the gap. The CDR3 here is CASSSILQELEAFF. The CDR3 DNA reads TGTGCCAGCAGTTCCATTTTGCAGGAACTTGAAGCTTTCTTT.

The chain carries TRBV10-3 and TRBJ1-1, with 10 positions matching TRBD1. J was trimmed by 6 bases and V by 9 bases; bases with no gene match: 10. This CDR3 has 14 amino acids. Per the germline V gene, CDR1 is ENHRY and CDR2 is SYGVKD. CDR3 DNA: TGTGCCATGGGTCCGGGACAGGGGAATCCTGAAGCTTTCTTT. Translated, it gives CAMGPGQGNPEAFF.

In its sample, this clone was seen once. The chain carries TRBV27 and TRBJ1-2; 10 bases line up with TRBD1. The CDR3 extends over 14 amino acids. Trimming removed 6 bases from V and 5 bases from J; junction bases left unmatched: 6. Germline CDR1 reads MNHEY; CDR2 reads SMNVEV (reference sequence). The CDR3 loop is CASSPRGQGYGYTF. CDR3 sequence (DNA): TGTGCCAGCAGCCCACGGGGACAGGGGTATGGCTACACCTTC.

V usage is TRBV30 and J usage is TRBJ2-5; 8 nucleotides agree with TRBD2. The better agreement between TRBJ2-7 and the DNA end casts doubt on the J call. Germline V CDR1 and CDR2: GTSNPN, SVGIG (reference sequence). CDR3 length: 13 amino acids. The CDR3 DNA is TGTGCCTGGAGACTAGCGGCCTCCTACGAGCAGTACTTC. Protein product: CAWRLAASYEQYF.

The V gene is TRBV11-2, the J gene TRBJ2-5; TRBD2 aligns across 14 bases. The DNA end is a closer match to TRBJ2-7, so the J assignment may be wrong. CDR3 length: 19 amino acids. Germline lookup yields CDR1 SGHAT and CDR2 FQNNGV. As DNA, the CDR3 is TGTGCCAGCAGCCATAGGACTAGCGGGAGGAACCAATACTTCTACGAGCAGTACTTC. It encodes CASSHRTSGRNQYFYEQYF.